Listed here are 13 T cell receptor beta chains from one sample, sequenced in a study of monozygotic twins with inflammatory bowel disease. TCRdb reprocessed the 5' RACE reads, with one entry per CDR3 protein and no DNA. Its table records approximately 200,000 distinct CDR3 sequences. Sequencing was carried out using blood. These TCRs come from a human donor with ulcerative colitis or Crohn's disease, or a healthy co-twin of an affected twin (not recorded which).

This chain joins TRBV7-2 and TRBJ2-5; TCRdb's assignment of TRBD1 cannot be checked, as there is no DNA. The CDR3 consists of 14 residues. Per germline, CDR1 SGHTA and CDR2 FQGNSA. The CDR3 sequence is CASNLTPGRETQYF.

The V and J genes are TRBV7-9 and TRBJ1-2; there is no DNA to check the TCRdb D call of TRBD1. CDR1 SEHNR and CDR2 FQNEAQ come from the germline V gene (reference sequence). This CDR3 is built from 16 residues. CDR3 in amino acids: CASSSDWTVNIYGYTF.

The chain links TRBV30 to TRBJ1-2. This CDR3 comprises 11 residues. CDR1 and CDR2 (germline): GTSNPN, SVGIG (reference sequence). The CDR3 protein is CAWTLDYGYTF.

V and J are TRBV7-2 and TRBJ2-3; TCRdb reports TRBD2, a call that lacks DNA to check it against. The CDR3 loop spans 20 amino acids. Germline-derived CDR1 and CDR2 are SGHTA and FQGNSA. This chain's CDR3 is CASSPRKAGGWGVTTDTQYF.

The chain combines TRBV5-1 with TRBJ1-1. The CDR3 spans 18 residues. Germline values: CDR1 SGHRS, CDR2 YFSETQ. CDR3 sequence: CASSQRLGPTLRDTEAFF.

V and J are TRBV28 and TRBJ1-1; the TCRdb D gene call, TRBD1, has no DNA to confirm it. The CDR3 is made up of 15 amino acids. Germline CDR1 and CDR2: MDHEN and SYDVKM. This CDR3 reads CASSSRDRGHTEAFF.

The V gene is TRBV7-2, the J gene TRBJ1-1; absent DNA, TCRdb's TRBD1 call cannot be checked. The CDR3 sequence is 15 residues long. The germline gives CDR1 SGHTA, CDR2 FQGNSA. The CDR3 sequence: CASSLEGGGIAEAFF.

This CDR3 is CATFRGRGNTIYF. The chain recombines TRBV6-6 with TRBJ1-3; there is no DNA to check the TCRdb D call of TRBD1. Germline CDR1 reads MNHNY; CDR2 reads SVGAGI (reference sequence). The CDR3 extends over 13 amino acids.

The V call is TRBV25-1, the J call TRBJ1-2; with no DNA, the TCRdb D assignment of TRBD1 cannot be verified. CDR3 length: 21 residues. The germline V gene has CDR1 MGHDK and CDR2 SYGVNS. The CDR3 region is CASSGDRGRFKWANGPYGYTF.

This chain uses TRBV11-2 with TRBJ1-6. This CDR3 comprises 12 residues. Per germline, CDR1 SGHAT and CDR2 FQNNGV. CDR3 sequence reads: CASSLVNSPLHF. Drawing the rest from reference TRBV11-2 and TRBJ1-6, the complete variable domain is EAGVAQSPRYKIIEKRQSVAFWCNPISGHATLYWYQQILGQGPKLLIQFQNNGVVDDSQLPKDRFSAERLKGVDSTLKIQPAKLEDSAVYLCASSLVNSPLHFGNGTRLTVT.

V gene TRBV12-3 or TRBV12-4 combines with J gene TRBJ1-6; TCRdb gives TRBD1 as the D gene, but with no DNA this cannot be confirmed. The CDR3 has 14 residues. This CDR3 is CASSRGDRTSPLHF.

This chain uses TRBV6-5 with TRBJ1-1; without DNA, the TCRdb call of TRBD1 cannot be checked. Germline-derived CDR1 and CDR2 are MNHEY and SVGAGI. The CDR3 runs to 17 residues. CDR3 in amino acids: CASSYSIGTGRSPEAFF.

The chain has TRBV10-3 and TRBJ2-1; TCRdb calls TRBD1, which cannot be checked without DNA. The CDR3 loop spans 15 amino acids. The germline V gene has CDR1 ENHRY and CDR2 SYGVKD. This chain's CDR3 is CAIRENRDPYNEQFF.